This record concerns one T cell receptor (beta chain) sequence. Its antigen is not identified. This record belongs to a study of T cell responses to AZD1222 COVID-19 vaccine. CDR3 size: 17 residues. The V gene's germline CDR1 is SGHTA and CDR2 FQGNSA. V shed 6 bases and J shed 1 base, with 21 bases lying between them. Sequencing was performed with immunoSEQ multiplex PCR; in TCRdb, only in-frame clones are kept and a portion is missing. There are around 100,000 clones in the sample; less than 90% occur only once, and about 15% lies in the top ten. Study-level points and caveats: Spike-specific TCR repertoires showed rising breadth and depth after two AZD1222 doses.

The TCR originated in an adult in good health. The chain combines TRBV7-2 with TRBJ1-1; D possibly corresponds to TRBD1 (6 bases). This specimen was peripheral blood, taken on day 0 of AZD1222 vaccination. CDR3 coding DNA: TGTGCCAGCAGTGAAGGTGGGGGTTGGGGGGCGAACACTGAAGCTTTCTTT. It encodes CASSEGGGWGANTEAFF.